This T cell receptor (beta chain) was identified during a study of cytomegalovirus exposure and HLA in healthy donors. Clones were sequenced by immunoSEQ multiplex PCR, and TCRdb holds only the in-frame ones, with some missing. This sample carries 60,000 to 75,000 clones, approximately 95% of them seen once, and the ten largest clones take about 7%. Germline assignment: CDR1 GTSNPN and CDR2 SVGIG (reference sequence). This CDR3 comprises 15 residues. V lost 3 bases and J lost 4, with 15 bases in between. V gene TRBV30 combines with J gene TRBJ2-2; tentatively, D is TRBD1 (5 bases). The sample consisted of PBMCs. The TCR comes from a woman between 18 and 29 years old in good health and CMV-seropositive. CDR3 bases: TGTGCCTGGAGCATAACCTCAGGGTTCACCGGGGAGCTGTTTTTT. Amino acid sequence: CAWSITSGFTGELFF. Looking up the rest from reference TRBV30 and TRBJ2-2 gives the full variable domain: SQTIHQWPATLVQPVGSPLSLECTVEGTSNPNLYWYRQAAGRGLQLLFYSVGIGQISSEVPQNLSASRPQDRQFILSSKKLLLSDSGFYLCAWSITSGFTGELFFGEGSRLTVL.